This TCR beta chain appears in the sequencing data of a study of OX40 agonist ivuxolimab in advanced cancers. Turning to the study itself: Mean age approximately 66 years, range 23 to 79; 82.7% male. General study points: Clonal expansion by week 6 occurred in CD4+ and CD8+ blood T cells (at 0.1 to 3.0 mg/kg).

Concerning this clone itself: The antigen remains undetermined.

This CDR3 has 13 residues. CDR1 is GTSNPN, CDR2 SVGIG, per germline (reference sequence). The repertoire was sequenced with immunoSEQ multiplex PCR; TCRdb's copy has only in-frame clones and lacks some. In the table there are about 52,000 clones, over 70% of which are singletons. The specimen was CD4+ or CD8+ T cells sorted from blood, collected in a trial of the OX40 agonist ivuxolimab. This chain connects TRBV30 to TRBJ1-6; TRBD1 is a possible D gene (5 bases). The origin of this receptor is an adult with an advanced solid tumor such as melanoma, head and neck, liver or kidney cancer. This CDR3 reads CAGARDYNSPLHF. The CDR3 DNA follows: TGTGCTGGAGCCAGGGACTATAATTCACCCCTCCACTTT.